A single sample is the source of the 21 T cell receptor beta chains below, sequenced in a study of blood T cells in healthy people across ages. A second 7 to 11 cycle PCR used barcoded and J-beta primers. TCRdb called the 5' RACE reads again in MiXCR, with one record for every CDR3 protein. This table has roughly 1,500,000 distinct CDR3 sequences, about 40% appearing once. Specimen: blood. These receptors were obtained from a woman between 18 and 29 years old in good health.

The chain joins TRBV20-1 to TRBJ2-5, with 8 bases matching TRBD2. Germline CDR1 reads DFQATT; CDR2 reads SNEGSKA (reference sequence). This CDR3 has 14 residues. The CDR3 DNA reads TGCTCCCTTGGTGGGACTAGAATTAAAGAGACCCAGTACTTC. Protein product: CSLGGTRIKETQYF.

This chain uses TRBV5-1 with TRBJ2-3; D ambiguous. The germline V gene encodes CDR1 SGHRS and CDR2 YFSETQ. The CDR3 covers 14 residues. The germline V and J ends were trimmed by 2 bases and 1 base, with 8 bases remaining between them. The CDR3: CASSLKDGTDTQYF. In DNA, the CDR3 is TGCGCCAGCAGCTTAAAAGACGGCACAGATACGCAGTATTTT. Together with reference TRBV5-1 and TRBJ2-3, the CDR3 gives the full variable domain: KAGVTQTPRYLIKTRGQQVTLSCSPISGHRSVSWYQQTPGQGLQFLFEYFSETQRNKGNFPGRFSGRQFSNSRSEMNVSTLELGDSALYLCASSLKDGTDTQYFGPGTRLTVL.

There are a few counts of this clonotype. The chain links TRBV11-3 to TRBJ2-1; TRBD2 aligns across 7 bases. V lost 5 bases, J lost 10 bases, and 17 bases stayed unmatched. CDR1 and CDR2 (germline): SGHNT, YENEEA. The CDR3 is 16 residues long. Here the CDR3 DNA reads TGTGCCAGCAGCCTTTTTGGGGGACTACCGGAGTCAGAGCAGTTCTTC. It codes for CASSLFGGLPESEQFF.

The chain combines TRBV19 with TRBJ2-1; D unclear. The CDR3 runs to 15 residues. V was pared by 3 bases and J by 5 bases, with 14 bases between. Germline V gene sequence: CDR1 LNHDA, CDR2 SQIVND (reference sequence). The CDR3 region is CASSMMGMGNNEQFF. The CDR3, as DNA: TGTGCCAGTAGTATGATGGGGATGGGAAACAATGAGCAGTTCTTC.

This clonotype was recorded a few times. This chain's CDR3 is CASRAGGNEKLFF. The CDR3 DNA reads TGTGCCAGCAGGGCGGGAGGCAATGAAAAACTGTTTTTT. The rearrangement links TRBV10-3 to TRBJ1-4, with a weak D call TRBD1 (5 bases). Looked up from germline, CDR1 is ENHRY and CDR2 is SYGVKD. The V end was cut by 10 bases, the J end by 5 bases, with 14 bases between. This CDR3 has 13 residues.

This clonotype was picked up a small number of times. CDR3 DNA sequence: TGTGCTAGTGCCTCACCGGGACTAGCAAGGGAGCAGTTCTTC. This gives the protein CASASPGLAREQFF. The J gene is TRBJ2-1, the V gene TRBV12-5; 9 nucleotides align to TRBD2. CDR3 size: 14 residues. In germline, CDR1 is LGHNT, CDR2 FRNRAP. After removal of 7 bases from V and 10 bases from J, the junction contained 11 bases not matched to a gene.

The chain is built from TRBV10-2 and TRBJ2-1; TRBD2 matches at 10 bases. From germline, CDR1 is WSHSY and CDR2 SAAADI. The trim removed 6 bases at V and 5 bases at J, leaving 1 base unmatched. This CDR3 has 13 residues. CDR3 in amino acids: CASRGTSDNEQFF. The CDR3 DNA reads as TGCGCCAGCAGGGGGACTAGCGACAATGAGCAGTTCTTC.

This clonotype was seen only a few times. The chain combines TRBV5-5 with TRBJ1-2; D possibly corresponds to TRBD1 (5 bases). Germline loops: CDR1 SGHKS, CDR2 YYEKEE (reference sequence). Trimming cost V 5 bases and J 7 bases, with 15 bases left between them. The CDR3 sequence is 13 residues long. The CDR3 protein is CASSPSGIPGYTF. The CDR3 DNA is TGTGCCAGCAGTCCATCAGGGATACCTGGCTACACCTTC. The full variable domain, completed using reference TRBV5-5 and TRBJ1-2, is DAGVTQSPTHLIKTRGQQVTLRCSPISGHKSVSWYQQVLGQGPQFIFQYYEKEERGRGNFPDRFSARQFPNYSSELNVNALLLGDSALYLCASSPSGIPGYTFGSGTRLTVV.

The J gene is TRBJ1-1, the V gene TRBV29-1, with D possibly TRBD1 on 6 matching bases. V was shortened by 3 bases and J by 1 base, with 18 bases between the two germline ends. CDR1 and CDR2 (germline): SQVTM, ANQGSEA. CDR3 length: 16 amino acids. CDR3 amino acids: CSVEGSQGKENTEAFF. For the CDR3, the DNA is TGCAGCGTTGAGGGGTCACAGGGTAAGGAGAACACTGAAGCTTTCTTT.

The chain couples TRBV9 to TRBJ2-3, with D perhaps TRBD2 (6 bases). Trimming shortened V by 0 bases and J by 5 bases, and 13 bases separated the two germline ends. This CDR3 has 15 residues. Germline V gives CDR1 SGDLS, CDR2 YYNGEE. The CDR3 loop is CASSVVPGDGDTQYF. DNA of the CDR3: TGTGCCAGCAGCGTAGTGCCGGGGGATGGAGATACGCAGTATTTT. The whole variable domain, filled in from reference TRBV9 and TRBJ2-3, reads DSGVTQTPKHLITATGQRVTLRCSPRSGDLSVYWYQQSLDQGLQFLIQYYNGEERAKGNILERFSAQQFPDLHSELNLSSLELGDSALYFCASSVVPGDGDTQYFGPGTRLTVL.

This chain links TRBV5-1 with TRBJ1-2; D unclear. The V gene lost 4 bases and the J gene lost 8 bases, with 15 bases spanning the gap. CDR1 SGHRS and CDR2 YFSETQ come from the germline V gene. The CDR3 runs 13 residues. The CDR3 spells CASSLESSSGYTF. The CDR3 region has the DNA TGCGCCAGCAGCCTGGAGAGTAGCAGCGGCTACACCTTC.

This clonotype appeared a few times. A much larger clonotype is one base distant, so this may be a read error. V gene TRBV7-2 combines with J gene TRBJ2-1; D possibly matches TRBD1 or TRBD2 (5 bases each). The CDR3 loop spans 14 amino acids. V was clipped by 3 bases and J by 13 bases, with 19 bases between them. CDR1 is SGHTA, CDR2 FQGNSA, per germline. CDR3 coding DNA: TGTGCCAGCAGCTTCAGGGACCACAAGGAGACCCAGTTCTTC. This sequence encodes CASSFRDHKETQFF.

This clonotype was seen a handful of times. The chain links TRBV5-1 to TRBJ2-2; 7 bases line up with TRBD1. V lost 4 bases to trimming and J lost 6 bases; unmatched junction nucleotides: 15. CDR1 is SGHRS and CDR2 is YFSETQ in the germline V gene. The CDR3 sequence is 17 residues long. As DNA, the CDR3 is TGCGCCAGCAGCCTCGGGACAGATCCTTTATTCGCCGGGGAGCTGTTTTTT. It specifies CASSLGTDPLFAGELFF.

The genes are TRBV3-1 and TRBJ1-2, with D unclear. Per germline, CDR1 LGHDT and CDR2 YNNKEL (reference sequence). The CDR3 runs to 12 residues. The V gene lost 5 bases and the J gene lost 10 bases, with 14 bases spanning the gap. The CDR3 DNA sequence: TGTGCCAGCAGCGCCAGCTTATTGACCTACACCTTC. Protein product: CASSASLLTYTF.

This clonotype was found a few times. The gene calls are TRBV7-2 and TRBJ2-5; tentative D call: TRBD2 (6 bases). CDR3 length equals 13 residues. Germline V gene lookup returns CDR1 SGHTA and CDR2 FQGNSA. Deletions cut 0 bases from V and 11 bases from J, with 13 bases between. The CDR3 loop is CASSLAPSEEQYF. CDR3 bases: TGTGCCAGCAGCTTAGCGCCTAGCGAGGAGCAGTACTTC.

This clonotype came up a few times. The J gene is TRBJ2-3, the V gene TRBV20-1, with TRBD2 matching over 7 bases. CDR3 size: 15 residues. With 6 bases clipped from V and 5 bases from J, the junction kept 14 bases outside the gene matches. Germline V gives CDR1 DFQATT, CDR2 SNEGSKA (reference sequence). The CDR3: CSAIPGLNFRDTQYF. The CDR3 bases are TGCAGTGCCATTCCGGGACTAAATTTCCGAGATACGCAGTATTTT.

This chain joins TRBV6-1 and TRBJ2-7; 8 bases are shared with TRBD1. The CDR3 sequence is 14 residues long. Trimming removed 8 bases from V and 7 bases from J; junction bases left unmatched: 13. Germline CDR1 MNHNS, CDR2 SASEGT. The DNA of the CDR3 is TGTGCCAGCTGGCTAGGACAGGGAATAGATGAGCAGTACTTC. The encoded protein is CASWLGQGIDEQYF.

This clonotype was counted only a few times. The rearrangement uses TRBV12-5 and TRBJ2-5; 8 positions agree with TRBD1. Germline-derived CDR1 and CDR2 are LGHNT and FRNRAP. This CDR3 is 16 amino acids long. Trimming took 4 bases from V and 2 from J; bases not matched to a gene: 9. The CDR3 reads CASGSLFGQGQETQYF. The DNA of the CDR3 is TGTGCTAGTGGTTCCCTCTTTGGACAGGGACAAGAGACCCAGTACTTC.

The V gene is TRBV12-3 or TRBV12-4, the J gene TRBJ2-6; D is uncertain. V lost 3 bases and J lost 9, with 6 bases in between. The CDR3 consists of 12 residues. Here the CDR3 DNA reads TGTGCCAGCAGTTTCTGGGACAACGTCCTGACTTTC. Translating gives CASSFWDNVLTF.

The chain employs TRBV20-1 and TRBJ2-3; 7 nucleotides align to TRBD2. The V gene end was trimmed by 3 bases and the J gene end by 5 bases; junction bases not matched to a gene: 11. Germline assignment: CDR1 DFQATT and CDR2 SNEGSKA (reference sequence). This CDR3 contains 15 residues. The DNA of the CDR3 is TGCAGTGCTAGCAACAGCGGGGCGACCGGAGATACGCAGTATTTT. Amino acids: CSASNSGATGDTQYF.

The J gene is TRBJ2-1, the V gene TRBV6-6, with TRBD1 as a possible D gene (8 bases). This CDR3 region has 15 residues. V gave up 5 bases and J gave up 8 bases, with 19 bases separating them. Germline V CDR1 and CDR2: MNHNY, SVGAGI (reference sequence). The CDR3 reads CASSQQGGGRDEQFF. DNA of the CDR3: TGTGCCAGCAGTCAACAGGGGGGGGGTAGGGATGAGCAGTTCTTC.